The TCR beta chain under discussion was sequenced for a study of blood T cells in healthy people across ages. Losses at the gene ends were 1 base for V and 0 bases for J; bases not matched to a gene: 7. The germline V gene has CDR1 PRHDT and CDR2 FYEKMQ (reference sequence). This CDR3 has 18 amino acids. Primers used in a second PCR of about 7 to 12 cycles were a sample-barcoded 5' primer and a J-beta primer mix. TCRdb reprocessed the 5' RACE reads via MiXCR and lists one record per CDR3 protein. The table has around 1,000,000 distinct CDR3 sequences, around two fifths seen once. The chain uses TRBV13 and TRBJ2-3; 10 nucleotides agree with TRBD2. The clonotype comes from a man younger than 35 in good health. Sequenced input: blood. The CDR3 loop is CASSLELAGGLSTDTQYF. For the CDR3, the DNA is TGTGCCAGCAGCTTAGAATTAGCGGGGGGCCTAAGCACAGATACGCAGTATTTT. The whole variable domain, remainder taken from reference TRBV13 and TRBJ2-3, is AAGVIQSPRHLIKEKRETATLKCYPIPRHDTVYWYQQGPGQDPQFLISFYEKMQSDKGSIPDRFSAQQFSDYHSELNMSSLELGDSALYFCASSLELAGGLSTDTQYFGPGTRLTVL.